Detailed here is one TCR beta chain. As yet, its antigen is unknown. Naive CD8 cells were CD45RO-negative, positively selected for CCR7, excluding terminally differentiated effector memory CD45RA+ cells. Germline CDR1 reads GTSNPN; CDR2 reads SVGIG (reference sequence). J gave up 10 bases and V 3 bases, and 6 bases lay outside the gene matches. The CDR3 length is 14 residues. The assay used deep level. Replicate sorted-subset PCRs were loaded with around 220 ng DNA, about 28,000 T cell genomes. Only in-frame clones appear in the TCRdb table, and some are missing; sequencing was by immunoSEQ multiplex PCR. The data contain 450,000 to 700,000 clones, around 95% of them singletons. The data were obtained in a study of shared clonotypes between healthy human individuals. Study findings and constraints: A limitation of the genetic and exposure-history diversity represented arose from few donors.

The clonotype comes from a woman aged 25 to 39 in good health. The chain combines TRBV30 with TRBJ1-6; 10 nucleotides agree with TRBD1. Sequenced: naive CD8+ T cells sorted from blood. For the CDR3, the DNA is TGTGCCTGGAGCCTGGGGACAGGGGACTCACCCCTCCACTTT. Translated, it gives CAWSLGTGDSPLHF.